The TCR beta chain under discussion was sequenced for a study of shared clonotypes between healthy human individuals. Study summary: Aged between 18 and 49, the donors were a couple of women and three men.

This table comes from immunoSEQ multiplex PCR, and its TCRdb copy is limited to in-frame clones, with some not included. The data hold 2 million to 2.5 million clones, with 93% observed a single time. Overall study results and limits: Roughly 5% of naive CD4 clonotypes were shared across a few donors. Rarefaction indicated that sorted-subset sequencing remained incomplete although depth was large.

Trimming removed 5 bases from V and 4 bases from J, with 11 bases in between. CDR1 SNHLY and CDR2 FYNNEI come from the germline V gene. The CDR3 totals 13 residues. Comments on this clone: Antigen: not known.

The study enrolled healthy HIV-negative adults without recent acute infections or vaccinations as donors. The V and J genes are TRBV2 and TRBJ1-1; a weak D match, TRBD1 (5 bases). The sample comprised naive CD4+ T cells from PBMCs. Documented subset: CD45RA+ positively selected. This clonotype originated in a young man in good health. Some clones in this sample may be carry-over from other donors' samples. The CDR3 here is CASSSDQGTEAFF. The CDR3 nucleotides are TGTGCCAGCAGTTCAGATCAGGGCACTGAAGCTTTCTTT.